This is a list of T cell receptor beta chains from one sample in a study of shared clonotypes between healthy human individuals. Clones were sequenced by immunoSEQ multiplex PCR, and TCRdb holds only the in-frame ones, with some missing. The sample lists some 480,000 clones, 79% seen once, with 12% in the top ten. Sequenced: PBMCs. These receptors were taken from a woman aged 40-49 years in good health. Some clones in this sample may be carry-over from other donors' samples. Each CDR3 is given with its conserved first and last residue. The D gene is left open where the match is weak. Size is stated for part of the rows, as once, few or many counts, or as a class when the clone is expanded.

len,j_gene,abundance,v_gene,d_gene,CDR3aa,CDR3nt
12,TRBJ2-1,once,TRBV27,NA,CASSSVGGPQFF,TGTGCCAGCAGTTCCGTCGGGGGGCCGCAGTTCTTC
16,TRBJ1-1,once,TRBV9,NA,CASSVAGVTGWTEAFF,TGTGCCAGCAGCGTAGCTGGCGTGACAGGTTGGACTGAAGCTTTCTTT
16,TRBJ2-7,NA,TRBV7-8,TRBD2,CASSLKPTSATYEQYF,TGTGCCAGCAGCCTTAAGCCGACTAGCGCGACCTACGAGCAGTACTTC
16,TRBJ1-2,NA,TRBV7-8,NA,CASSLIEAEANYGYTF,TGTGCCAGCAGCTTAATCGAGGCGGAGGCGAACTATGGCTACACCTTC
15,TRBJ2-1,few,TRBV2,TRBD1,CASVKGASSYNEQFF,TGTGCCAGCGTCAAGGGGGCGAGCTCCTACAATGAGCAGTTCTTC
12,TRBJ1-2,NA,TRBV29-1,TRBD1,CSAEVPGGGYTF,TGCAGCGCCGAGGTCCCAGGGGGAGGCTACACCTTC
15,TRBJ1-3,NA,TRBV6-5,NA,CATTGYGTSGNTIYF,TGTGCCACCACGGGGTACGGAACCTCTGGAAACACCATATATTTT
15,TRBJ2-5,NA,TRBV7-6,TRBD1,CASSDRQGAEETQYF,TGTGCCAGCAGCGATCGACAGGGGGCCGAGGAGACCCAGTACTTC
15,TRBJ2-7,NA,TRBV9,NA,CASSVDGSSSYEQYF,TGTGCCAGCAGCGTCGACGGCTCGAGCTCCTACGAGCAGTACTTC
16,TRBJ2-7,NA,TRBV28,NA,CASSLSPAPSSYEQYF,TGTGCCAGCAGTTTAAGCCCAGCTCCGAGCTCCTACGAGCAGTACTTC
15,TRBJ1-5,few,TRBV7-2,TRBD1,CASSPRTGRNQPQHF,TGTGCCAGCAGCCCTCGGACAGGCCGTAATCAGCCCCAGCATTTT
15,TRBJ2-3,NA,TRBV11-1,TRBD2,CASSRGLAGSDTQYF,TGTGCCAGCAGCCGGGGCCTAGCGGGATCAGATACGCAGTATTTT
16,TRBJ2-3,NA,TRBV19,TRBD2,CASSIVGGSGSDTQYF,TGTGCCAGTAGTATAGTCGGCGGGAGTGGGTCAGATACGCAGTATTTT
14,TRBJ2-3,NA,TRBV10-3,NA,CAISDGVGADTQYF,TGTGCCATCAGTGACGGAGTCGGCGCAGATACGCAGTATTTT
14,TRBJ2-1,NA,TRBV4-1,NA,CASSQPTRTNEQFF,TGCGCCAGCAGCCAACCGACCAGGACGAATGAGCAGTTCTTC
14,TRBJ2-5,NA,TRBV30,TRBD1,CAWSISGGGETQYF,TGTGCCTGGAGTATCTCAGGGGGCGGGGAGACCCAGTACTTC
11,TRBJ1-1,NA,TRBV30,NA,CAWSSDFGAFF,TGTGCCTGGAGTTCGGACTTCGGGGCTTTCTTT
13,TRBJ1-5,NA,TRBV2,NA,CASSDEGEQPQHF,TGTGCCAGCAGTGATGAGGGGGAACAGCCCCAGCATTTT
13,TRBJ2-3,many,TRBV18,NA,CASSPVLVDTQYF,TGTGCCAGCTCACCCGTCCTAGTCGATACGCAGTATTTT
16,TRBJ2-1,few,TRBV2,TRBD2,CASNELAGLNYNEQFF,TGTGCCAGCAACGAACTAGCGGGGCTGAACTACAATGAGCAGTTCTTC
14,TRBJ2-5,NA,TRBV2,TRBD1,CASSELRGLETQYF,TGTGCCAGCAGTGAGCTTAGGGGGCTGGAGACCCAGTACTTC
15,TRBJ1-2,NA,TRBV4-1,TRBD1,CASSHPDREVYGYTF,TGCGCCAGCAGCCATCCCGACAGGGAGGTCTATGGCTACACCTTC
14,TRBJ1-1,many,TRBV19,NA,CASSIGQPGTEAFF,TGTGCCAGTAGTATCGGACAGCCCGGCACTGAAGCTTTCTTT
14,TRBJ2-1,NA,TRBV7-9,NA,CASSISGTYNEQFF,TGTGCCAGCAGCATCTCCGGGACATACAATGAGCAGTTCTTC
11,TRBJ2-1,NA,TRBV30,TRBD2,CAWSGGREQFF,TGTGCCTGGAGCGGCGGGAGGGAGCAGTTCTTC
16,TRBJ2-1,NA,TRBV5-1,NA,CASSLAPQSSYNEQFF,TGCGCCAGCAGCTTGGCTCCGCAATCCTCCTACAATGAGCAGTTCTTC
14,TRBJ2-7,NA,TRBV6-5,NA,CASKTSRQSYEQYF,TGTGCCAGCAAAACTTCGCGCCAGTCCTACGAGCAGTACTTC
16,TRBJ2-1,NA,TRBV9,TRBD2,CASSVEAGVAYNEQFF,TGTGCCAGCAGCGTAGAGGCGGGAGTAGCGTACAATGAGCAGTTCTTC
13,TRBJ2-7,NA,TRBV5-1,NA,CASSLASAHEQYF,TGCGCCAGCAGCTTGGCTAGCGCCCACGAGCAGTACTTC